This T cell receptor beta chain was sequenced for a study of blood T cell repertoires in COVID-19. Study details: The United States, Italy and Spain supplied acute and convalescent COVID-19 samples. T cells, B-cell-depleted T cells, or PBMCs supplied cDNA or gDNA.

In the source study's methods: For nucleated cells, counts were estimated from reference gene primer amplification. Some clones are missing from TCRdb's copy, which holds only in-frame ones; the method was immunoSEQ multiplex PCR. Clonal size and the V and J genes are those of that table, whereas D and trimming came from the DNA. In the table there are under 50,000 clones, approximately 81% of which are singletons. The CDR3 has 13 amino acids. The ends were cut back, 8 bases at V and 1 base at J, with 11 bases in the middle. Germline lookup yields CDR1 MNHEY and CDR2 SMNVEV (reference sequence). The chain is built from TRBV27 and TRBJ2-5; D remains unclear. Sequencing used peripheral blood. This TCR was sampled from a woman between 65 and 79 years old with acute or convalescent COVID-19. The CDR3 nucleotides read TGTGCCAGCGCCGGTTGGGCCCAAGAGACCCAGTACTTC. Translated: CASAGWAQETQYF.